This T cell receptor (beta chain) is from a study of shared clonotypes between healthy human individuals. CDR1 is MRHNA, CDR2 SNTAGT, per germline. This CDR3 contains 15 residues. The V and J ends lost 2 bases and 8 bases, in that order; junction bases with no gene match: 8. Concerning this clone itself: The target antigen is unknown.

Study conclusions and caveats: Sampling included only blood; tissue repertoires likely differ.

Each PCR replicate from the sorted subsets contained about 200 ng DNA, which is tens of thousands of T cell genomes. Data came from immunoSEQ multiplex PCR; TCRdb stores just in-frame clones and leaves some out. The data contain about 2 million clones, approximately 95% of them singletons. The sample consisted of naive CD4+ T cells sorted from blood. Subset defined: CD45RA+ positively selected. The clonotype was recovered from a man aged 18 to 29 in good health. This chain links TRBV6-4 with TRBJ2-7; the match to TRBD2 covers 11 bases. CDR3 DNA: TGTGCCAGCAGTGACGGGAGACTAGCGGGATGGAAGCAGTACTTC. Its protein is CASSDGRLAGWKQYF.